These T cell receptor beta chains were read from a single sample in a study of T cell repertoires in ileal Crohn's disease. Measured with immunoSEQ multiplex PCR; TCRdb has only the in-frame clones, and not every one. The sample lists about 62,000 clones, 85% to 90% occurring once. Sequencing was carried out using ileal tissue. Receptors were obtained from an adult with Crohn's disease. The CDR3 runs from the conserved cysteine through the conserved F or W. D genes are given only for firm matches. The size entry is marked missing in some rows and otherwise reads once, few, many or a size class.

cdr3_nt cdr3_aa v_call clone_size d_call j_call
TGTGCCAGCAGCCCGAGGACAGGGAGCTACGAGCAGTACTTC CASSPRTGSYEQYF TRBV7-9 . TRBD1 TRBJ2-7
TGTGCCAGCAGAACCTCGACAGATCATGGCTACACCTTC CASRTSTDHGYTF TRBV27 . . TRBJ1-2
TGTGCCAGCAGCACAGGGCTCATGGATCAGCCCCAGCATTTT CASSTGLMDQPQHF TRBV9 . . TRBJ1-5
TGTGCCAGCAGCTTGCGGACTTCGCCCTACGAGCAGTACTTC CASSLRTSPYEQYF TRBV11-1 . . TRBJ2-7
TGCAGTGCTAGTCTACAGGGCTACACCTTC CSASLQGYTF TRBV20-1 . . TRBJ1-2
TGCGCCAGCAGCTTGTGGGGACAAGCCGAACAAGAGACCCAGTACTTC CASSLWGQAEQETQYF TRBV5-1 few . TRBJ2-5
TGTGCCAGCAGTTTCAACCCGGGACAAAAGAGAAGTAACTATGGCTACACCTTC CASSFNPGQKRSNYGYTF TRBV28 . . TRBJ1-2
TGTGCCTGGAGTGGGTATGTCGGGGAGCAGTTCTTC CAWSGYVGEQFF TRBV30 . . TRBJ2-1
TGTGCCAGTAGGACCGGGACAGATAACACTGAAGCTTTCTTT CASRTGTDNTEAFF TRBV19 . TRBD1 TRBJ1-1
TGTGCCAGCAACCCGGGACAGACAAATTCACCCCTCCACTTT CASNPGQTNSPLHF TRBV14 once TRBD1 TRBJ1-6
TGTGCCAGCAGCATGGGACAGATAAATTTTAATGAGCAGTTCTTC CASSMGQINFNEQFF TRBV7-9 once TRBD1 TRBJ2-1
TGTGCCAGCAGCTTAACCCAGGGGTCAGAGGACACCTTC CASSLTQGSEDTF TRBV5-5 . . TRBJ1-2
TGTGCCAGCAGGGACAGCCTGAACACTGAAGCTTTCTTT CASRDSLNTEAFF TRBV7-9 . . TRBJ1-1
TGTGCCAGCCTTCGCCGGAGGACTGAAAAACTGTTTTTT CASLRRRTEKLFF TRBV2 . . TRBJ1-4
TGTGCCAGCAGCTCGCTTCCGGGACTTCTATACGAGCAGTACTTC CASSSLPGLLYEQYF TRBV11-3 . . TRBJ2-7
TGTGCCAGCAGCTTAGGTTCTAGCGGGGTGCAGGATACGCAGTATTTT CASSLGSSGVQDTQYF TRBV7-9 . TRBD2 TRBJ2-3
TGCGCCAGCAGCACAGGGGGCCCGGAAGCTTTCTTT CASSTGGPEAFF TRBV5-1 once TRBD1 TRBJ1-1
TGTGCCAGCAGTGAATCAGGGACATTCCACGAGCAGTACTTC CASSESGTFHEQYF TRBV2 . . TRBJ2-7
TGCGCCAGCAGCCAAGAAATGCAGGAGGGAAAACTGTTTTTT CASSQEMQEGKLFF TRBV4-1 . . TRBJ1-4
TGTGCCAGCAGCGTCGACAGGGGGCGAAACACCGGGGAGCTGTTTTTT CASSVDRGRNTGELFF TRBV5-4 . TRBD1 TRBJ2-2
TGTGCCAGCAGCTCATTGGGAGATGAGCAGTTCTTC CASSSLGDEQFF TRBV27 once . TRBJ2-1
TGTGCCAGTAGTATCTTCTGGAGGGGCTCGGTCTACGAGCAGTACTTC CASSIFWRGSVYEQYF TRBV19 . . TRBJ2-7
TGTGCCAGCAGCCCGCTTTGGCTAGCGGGGGGGCTTACCCAAGAGACCCAGTACTTC CASSPLWLAGGLTQETQYF TRBV9 . TRBD2 TRBJ2-5
TGTGCCAGCACCTCCCCCCTGGCGGGCGGCACAGATACGCAGTATTTT CASTSPLAGGTDTQYF TRBV7-2 . . TRBJ2-3
TGTGCCAGCAGTCCAGGGGCTACCTGGGAGACCCAGTACTTC CASSPGATWETQYF TRBV28 . . TRBJ2-5
TGTGCCAGCAGCCCTATCCAGGGGAACTCTGGAAACACCATATATTTT CASSPIQGNSGNTIYF TRBV9 . . TRBJ1-3
TGTGCCAGTAGTATCCGGGGGGGGCTTAATGAGCAGTTCTTC CASSIRGGLNEQFF TRBV19 . TRBD2 TRBJ2-1
TGCGCCAGCAGCTTAGGGCGGACAGCCGATGAAGCTTTCTTT CASSLGRTADEAFF TRBV5-1 once . TRBJ1-1
TGTGCCAGCAGAAAACATAAAGAGAACACTGAAGCTTTCTTT CASRKHKENTEAFF TRBV6-5 once . TRBJ1-1
TGTGCCAGCTCACCCCTCTCGAGGGCGGCGGAAAATGAGCAGTTCTTC CASSPLSRAAENEQFF TRBV18 . . TRBJ2-1
TGTGCCGGAACAGCTTATAGCAATCAGCCCCAGCATTTT CAGTAYSNQPQHF TRBV2 . . TRBJ1-5
TGTGCCAGCAGCCAAGATCTTGTATCAGGAAACTATCAGCCCCAGCATTTT CASSQDLVSGNYQPQHF TRBV4-2 . . TRBJ1-5
TGTGCCAGCAGCCCCGGGACAGGGGCTGGAAACACCATATATTTT CASSPGTGAGNTIYF TRBV5-4 . TRBD1 TRBJ1-3
TGTGCCAGCAGCTTGAGACCGCGGGTCATCGAAAAAGCTTTCTTT CASSLRPRVIEKAFF TRBV7-8 . . TRBJ1-1
TGTGCCAGCTCACACGAACAGGGGGGCTATGGCTACACCTTC CASSHEQGGYGYTF TRBV18 . TRBD1 TRBJ1-2
TGTGCCTGGAGTCAGGGCCAAAACACAGATACGCAGTATTTT CAWSQGQNTDTQYF TRBV30 . . TRBJ2-3
TGCGCCAGCAGCCCGACAGGGTCCTACGAGCAGTACTTC CASSPTGSYEQYF TRBV4-1 . TRBD1 TRBJ2-7
TGCGCCAGTCGCCAGGGAATTTCTTACAATGAGCAGTTCTTC CASRQGISYNEQFF TRBV5-1 . . TRBJ2-1
TGTGCCAGCAAGGGGTCCCCCTCCTACAATGAGCAGTTCTTC CASKGSPSYNEQFF TRBV27 . . TRBJ2-1
TGTGCCAGTAGTATAGGGGCACAGGGGGAAGCTTTCTTT CASSIGAQGEAFF TRBV19 . TRBD1 TRBJ1-1
TGCGCCAGCAGCCAAGATAGTTGGACAGCCTTGAGTGCAACTAATGAAAAACTGTTTTTT CASSQDSWTALSATNEKLFF TRBV4-1 . . TRBJ1-4
TGTGCCTGCCATCCCTGGGCTTCTGAAGCTTTCTTT CACHPWASEAFF TRBV30 . . TRBJ1-1
TGTGCCTCCTCGCCGGGTATCGGCTATGGCTACACCTTC CASSPGIGYGYTF TRBV19 . . TRBJ1-2
TGTGCCAGCAGGTACAGGGAAGTCGGCTATGGCTACACCTTC CASRYREVGYGYTF TRBV28 . . TRBJ1-2
TGCGCCAGCAGCCAAGGCGTTTCATCAGATACGCAGTATTTT CASSQGVSSDTQYF TRBV4-3 once . TRBJ2-3
TGTGCCAGCAGTCGGTGGGGGACAGGACTCTATGGCTACACCTTC CASSRWGTGLYGYTF TRBV28 . TRBD1 TRBJ1-2
TGTGCCACACATGGTTCACAGGGGAACACTGAAGCTTTCTTT CATHGSQGNTEAFF TRBV10-3 . . TRBJ1-1
TGCGCCAGCAGCCAAGATTCTGCGAATCAGCCCCAGCATTTT CASSQDSANQPQHF TRBV4-1 . . TRBJ1-5